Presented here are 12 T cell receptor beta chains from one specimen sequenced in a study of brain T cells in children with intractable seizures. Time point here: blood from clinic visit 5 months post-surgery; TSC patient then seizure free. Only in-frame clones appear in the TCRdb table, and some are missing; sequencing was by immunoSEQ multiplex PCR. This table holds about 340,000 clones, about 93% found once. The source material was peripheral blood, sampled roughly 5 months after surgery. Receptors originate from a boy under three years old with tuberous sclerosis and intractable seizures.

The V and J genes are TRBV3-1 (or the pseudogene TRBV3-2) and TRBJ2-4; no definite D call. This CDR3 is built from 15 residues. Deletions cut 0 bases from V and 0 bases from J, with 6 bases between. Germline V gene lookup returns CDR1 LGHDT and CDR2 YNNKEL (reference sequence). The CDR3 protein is CASSQDTIAKNIQYF. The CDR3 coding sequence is TGTGCCAGCAGCCAAGATACGATAGCCAAAAACATTCAGTACTTC.

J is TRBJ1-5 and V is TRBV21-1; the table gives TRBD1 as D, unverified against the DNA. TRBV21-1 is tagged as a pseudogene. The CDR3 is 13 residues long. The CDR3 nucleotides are TGTGCCAGCCCGGGACAGCCTAATCAGCCCCAGCATTTT. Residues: CASPGQPNQPQHF.

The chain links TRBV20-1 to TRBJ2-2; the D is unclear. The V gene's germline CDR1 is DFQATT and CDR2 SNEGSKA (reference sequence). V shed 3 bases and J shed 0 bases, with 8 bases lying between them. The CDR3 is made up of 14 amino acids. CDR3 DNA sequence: TGCAGTGCTAGTTTCTACCCGAACACCGGGGAGCTGTTTTTT. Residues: CSASFYPNTGELFF.

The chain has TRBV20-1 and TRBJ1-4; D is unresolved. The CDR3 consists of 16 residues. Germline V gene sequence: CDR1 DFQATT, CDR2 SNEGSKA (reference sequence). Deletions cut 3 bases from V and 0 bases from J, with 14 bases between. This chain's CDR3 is CSASRSMRTTNEKLFF. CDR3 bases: TGCAGTGCTAGTAGGTCGATGAGGACAACTAATGAAAAACTGTTTTTT.

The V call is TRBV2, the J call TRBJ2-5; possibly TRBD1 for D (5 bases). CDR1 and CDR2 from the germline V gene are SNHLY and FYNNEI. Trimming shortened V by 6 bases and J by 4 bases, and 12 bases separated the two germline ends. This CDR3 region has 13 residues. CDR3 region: CASSPGIAETQYF. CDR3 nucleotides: TGTGCCAGCAGCCCAGGGATTGCAGAGACCCAGTACTTC.

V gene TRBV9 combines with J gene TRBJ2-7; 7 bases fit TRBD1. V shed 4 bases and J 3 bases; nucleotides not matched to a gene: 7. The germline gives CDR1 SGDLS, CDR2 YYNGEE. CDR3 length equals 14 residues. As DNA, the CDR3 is TGTGCCAGCAGCCCCCGGGGACAGCTCTACGAGCAGTACTTC. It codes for CASSPRGQLYEQYF.

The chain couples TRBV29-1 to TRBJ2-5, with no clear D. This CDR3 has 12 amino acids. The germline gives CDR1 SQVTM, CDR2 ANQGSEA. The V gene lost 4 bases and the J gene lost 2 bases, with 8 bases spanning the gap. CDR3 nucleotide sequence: TGCAGCGTTGGCCTAGTGCAAGAGACCCAGTACTTC. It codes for CSVGLVQETQYF.

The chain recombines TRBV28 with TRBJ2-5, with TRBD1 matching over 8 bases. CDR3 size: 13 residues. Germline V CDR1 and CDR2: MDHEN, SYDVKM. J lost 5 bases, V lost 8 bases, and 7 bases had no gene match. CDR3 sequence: CASGRQGRETQYF. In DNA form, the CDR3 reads TGTGCCAGCGGTCGACAGGGGAGGGAGACCCAGTACTTC.

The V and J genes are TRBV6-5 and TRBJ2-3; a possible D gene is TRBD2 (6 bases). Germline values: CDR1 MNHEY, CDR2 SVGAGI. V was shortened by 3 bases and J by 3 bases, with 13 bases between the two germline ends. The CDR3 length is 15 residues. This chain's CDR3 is CASSYGAGWTDTQYF. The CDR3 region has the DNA TGTGCCAGCAGTTATGGGGCGGGATGGACAGATACGCAGTATTTT.

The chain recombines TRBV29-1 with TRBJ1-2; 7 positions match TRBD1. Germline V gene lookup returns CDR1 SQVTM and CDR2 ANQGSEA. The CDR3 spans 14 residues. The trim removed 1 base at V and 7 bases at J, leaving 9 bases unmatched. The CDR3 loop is CSVEVPETGSGYTF. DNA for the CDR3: TGCAGCGTTGAAGTTCCTGAGACAGGGTCTGGCTACACCTTC. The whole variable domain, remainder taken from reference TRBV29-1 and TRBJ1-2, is SAVISQKPSRDICQRGTSLTIQCQVDSQVTMMFWYRQQPGQSLTLIATANQGSEATYESGFVIDKFPISRPNLTFSTLTVSNMSPEDSSIYLCSVEVPETGSGYTFGSGTRLTVV.

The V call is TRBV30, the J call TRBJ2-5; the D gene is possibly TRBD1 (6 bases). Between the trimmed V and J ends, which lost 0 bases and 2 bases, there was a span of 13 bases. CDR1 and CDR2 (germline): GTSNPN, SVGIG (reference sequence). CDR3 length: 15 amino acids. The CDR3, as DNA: TGTGCCTGGAGTGTAGGCGTGGGGGCACAAGAGACCCAGTACTTC. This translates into CAWSVGVGAQETQYF.

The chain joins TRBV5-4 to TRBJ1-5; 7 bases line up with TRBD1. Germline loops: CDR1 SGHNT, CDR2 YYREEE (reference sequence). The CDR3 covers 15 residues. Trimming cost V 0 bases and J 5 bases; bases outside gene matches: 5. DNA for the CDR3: TGTGCCAGCAGCTTGGGCGGACAGGAGGATCAGCCCCAGCATTTT. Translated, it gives CASSLGGQEDQPQHF. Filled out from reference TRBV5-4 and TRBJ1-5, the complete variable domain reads ETGVTQSPTHLIKTRGQQVTLRCSSQSGHNTVSWYQQALGQGPQFIFQYYREEENGRGNFPPRFSGLQFPNYSSELNVNALELDDSALYLCASSLGGQEDQPQHFGDGTRLSIL.